The 25 T cell receptor beta chains below come from one sample, sequenced in a study of blood T cell repertoires in COVID-19. The method was immunoSEQ multiplex PCR; TCRdb's version includes in-frame clones alone and lacks a portion of them. This table has about 300,000 clones, about nine tenths appearing once. Sequenced sample: PBMCs or T cells enriched from blood (not recorded which). These TCRs come from a woman in her thirties or forties who had recovered from COVID-19.

The chain is built from TRBV10-3 and TRBJ2-7; D is undetermined. Trimming removed 4 bases at V and 3 bases at J, with 10 bases between. The germline V gene encodes CDR1 ENHRY and CDR2 SYGVKD. The CDR3 is 13 residues long. The CDR3 DNA follows: TGTGCCATCAGTGGTGGCCTCATCTACGAGCAGTACTTC. This codes for CAISGGLIYEQYF.

CDR3 in DNA: TGTGCTAGTGCCCTTACAATCGGGGTGGAAGCTTTCTTT. Amino acids: CASALTIGVEAFF. The genes are TRBV12-5 and TRBJ1-1; D not certain. This CDR3 contains 13 residues. Trimming removed 7 bases from V and 8 bases from J, with 17 bases in between. CDR1 is LGHNT and CDR2 is FRNRAP in the germline V gene.

As regards this clone: This sample includes further DNA sequences coding for the same CDR3. V gene TRBV10-3 combines with J gene TRBJ2-3, with D possibly TRBD2 on 6 matching bases. The CDR3 has 11 amino acids. The germline V gene encodes CDR1 ENHRY and CDR2 SYGVKD. V lost 9 bases and J 4 bases, leaving 8 bases between the germline ends. CDR3 sequence: CAIGGADTQYF. CDR3 nucleotide sequence: TGTGCCATAGGAGGGGCAGATACGCAGTATTTT.

The rearrangement joins TRBV5-6 to TRBJ1-2, with 7 nucleotides matching TRBD1. This CDR3 is 14 amino acids long. V gave up 0 bases and J gave up 7 bases; unmatched junction bases: 6. Germline-derived CDR1 and CDR2 are SGHDT and YYEEEE. Here the CDR3 DNA reads TGTGCCAGCAGCTTGGCTCAGGGGGAAGGTGGCTACACCTTC. It translates to CASSLAQGEGGYTF. The complete variable domain, with remaining parts taken from reference TRBV5-6 and TRBJ1-2, reads DAGVTQSPTHLIKTRGQQVTLRCSPKSGHDTVSWYQQALGQGPQFIFQYYEEEERQRGNFPDRFSGHQFPNYSSELNVNALLLGDSALYLCASSLAQGEGGYTFGSGTRLTVV.

The rearrangement uses TRBV29-1 and TRBJ1-2; D perhaps matches TRBD1 (6 bases). Deletions cut 5 bases from V and 9 bases from J, with 19 bases between. Germline assignment: CDR1 SQVTM and CDR2 ANQGSEA. CDR3 length: 13 amino acids. The CDR3 DNA reads TGCAGCGTTCCCGATACAGGGCGGAGAAGCTACACCTTC. Its translation is CSVPDTGRRSYTF.

This clone was seen more than once but under ten times. The chain is built from TRBV4-3 and TRBJ2-1; 9 nucleotides match TRBD2. The junction had 4 bases not matched to a gene; V was cut back by 1 base and J by 0 bases. Per germline, CDR1 LGHNA and CDR2 YSLEER. The CDR3 is 17 residues long. CDR3 amino acids: CASSQGLADSSYNEQFF. The CDR3 coding sequence is TGCGCCAGCAGCCAAGGACTAGCGGATTCCTCCTACAATGAGCAGTTCTTC.

CDR3 nucleotides: TGTGCCAGTAATCTGGCGGACACTGAAGCTTTCTTT. This codes for CASNLADTEAFF. The chain employs TRBV19 and TRBJ1-1; no clear D. Per germline, CDR1 LNHDA and CDR2 SQIVND (reference sequence). The length of the CDR3 is 12 residues. V lost 7 bases and J 3 bases, leaving 9 bases between the germline ends.

Regarding this clone: Other DNA sequences in the sample encode the same CDR3. The genes are TRBV5-4 and TRBJ2-2; unclear D gene. V lost 0 bases to trimming and J lost 5 bases, with 5 bases between them. CDR3 length equals 13 residues. CDR1 and CDR2 from the germline V gene are SGHNT and YYREEE (reference sequence). CDR3 nucleotide sequence: TGTGCCAGCAGCTTGGACAGAACCGGGGAGCTGTTTTTT. This codes for CASSLDRTGELFF.

DNA of the CDR3: TGTGCCAGCAGCCGCCCGGACAGGGAAAGGGAGACCCAGTACTTC. Translating gives CASSRPDRERETQYF. The rearrangement joins TRBV14 to TRBJ2-5, with 8 bases lining up with TRBD1. Germline V CDR1 and CDR2: SGHDN, FVKESK. The CDR3 covers 15 residues. Trimming cost V 4 bases and J 5 bases; bases outside gene matches: 9. The complete variable domain, with remaining parts taken from reference TRBV14 and TRBJ2-5, reads EAGVTQFPSHSVIEKGQTVTLRCDPISGHDNLYWYRRVMGKEIKFLLHFVKESKQDESGMPNNRFLAERTGGTYSTLKVQPAELEDSGVYFCASSRPDRERETQYFGPGTRLLVL.

The chain uses TRBV9 and TRBJ2-3, with 7 bases aligning to TRBD2. In germline, CDR1 is SGDLS, CDR2 YYNGEE. This CDR3 contains 13 residues. J gave up 5 bases and V 2 bases, and 2 bases lay outside the gene matches. The CDR3 loop reads CASSVREGDTQYF. The CDR3 DNA follows: TGTGCCAGCAGCGTCAGGGAGGGAGATACGCAGTATTTT.

This rearrangement joins TRBV30 to TRBJ2-2; TRBD2 matches 8 bases. CDR3 length: 15 residues. Per the germline V gene, CDR1 is GTSNPN and CDR2 is SVGIG (reference sequence). V shed 2 bases, J shed 9 bases, and the junction held 11 bases outside the gene matches. The CDR3 region is CAWSTLAGSHRELFF. The DNA of the CDR3 is TGTGCCTGGAGTACCCTAGCGGGCTCCCACCGGGAGCTGTTTTTT.

This clone was detected only once. The J gene is TRBJ1-1, the V gene TRBV30; D ambiguous. The CDR3 is made up of 15 amino acids. CDR1 is GTSNPN and CDR2 is SVGIG in the germline V gene (reference sequence). V was pared by 0 bases and J by 3 bases, with 14 bases between. The CDR3 sequence: CAWSVSYFGDTEAFF. The CDR3 nucleotides read TGTGCCTGGAGTGTTTCTTACTTCGGGGACACTGAAGCTTTCTTT.

CDR3 residues: CASSLDPGGTGELFF. The CDR3 nucleotides read TGTGCCAGCAGCTTAGACCCAGGGGGCACCGGGGAGCTGTTTTTT. The chain employs TRBV7-9 and TRBJ2-2; 7 positions agree with TRBD1. Germline CDR1 reads SEHNR; CDR2 reads FQNEAQ (reference sequence). The CDR3 runs 15 residues. V shed 1 base, J shed 4 bases, and the junction held 3 bases outside the gene matches.

The V call is TRBV6-2 or TRBV6-3, the J call TRBJ1-1; a weak D match, TRBD1 (5 bases). The CDR3 runs to 17 residues. The V end was cut by 6 bases, the J end by 5 bases, with 25 bases between. Germline V gene data show CDR1 as MNHEY and CDR2 as SVGEGT. The DNA for the CDR3 is TGTGCCAGCAGCCCTCAACATAACATCCGTAAGGGGACTGAAGCTTTCTTT. This sequence encodes CASSPQHNIRKGTEAFF.

The chain has TRBV29-1 and TRBJ2-7; 7 bases line up with TRBD1. The CDR3 loop spans 12 amino acids. The germline CDR1 and CDR2 sequences are SQVTM and ANQGSEA. Trimming cost V 5 bases and J 6 bases; bases outside gene matches: 7. The CDR3 DNA is TGCAGCGTTTGGGACAGCCGGACCGAGCAGTACTTC. The encoded protein is CSVWDSRTEQYF.

The V and J genes are TRBV28 and TRBJ2-3; 7 nucleotides agree with TRBD1. Germline V gene lookup returns CDR1 MDHEN and CDR2 SYDVKM. The CDR3 is 22 residues long. V trimming: 1 base; J trimming: 4 bases; junction bases outside the gene matches: 26. The CDR3 is CASSLFRGGRSGGRPTSDTQYF. CDR3 coding DNA: TGTGCCAGCAGTTTATTTAGAGGGGGTAGGTCAGGGGGTCGCCCCACATCAGATACGCAGTATTTT.

V gene TRBV7-2 combines with J gene TRBJ1-1; D unresolved. Germline values: CDR1 SGHTA, CDR2 FQGNSA. This CDR3 comprises 15 residues. V shed 0 bases and J shed 0 bases, with 8 bases lying between them. In DNA form, the CDR3 reads TGTGCCAGCAGCTTAGCGCACAGAATGAACACTGAAGCTTTCTTT. It yields the protein CASSLAHRMNTEAFF.

The V call is TRBV4-2, the J call TRBJ2-1; TRBD2 aligns across 14 bases. V trimming: 1 base; J trimming: 9 bases; junction bases outside the gene matches: 5. CDR1 LGHNA and CDR2 YNFKEQ come from the germline V gene. The CDR3 has 16 residues. The CDR3 DNA reads TGTGCCAGCAGCCAAGGGGGACTAGCGGGAGTCCGTGAGCAGTTCTTC. Amino acids: CASSQGGLAGVREQFF.

This rearrangement joins TRBV5-1 to TRBJ2-2; D gene ambiguous. Germline V CDR1 and CDR2: SGHRS, YFSETQ. The CDR3 is 16 amino acids. Deletions cut 0 bases from V and 6 bases from J, with 15 bases between. For the CDR3, the DNA is TGCGCCAGCAGCTTGGTTGAAAAAAGTACTCCCGGGGAGCTGTTTTTT. It encodes CASSLVEKSTPGELFF.

V gene TRBV29-1 combines with J gene TRBJ1-2, with D tentatively TRBD1 (5 bases). The V gene lost 6 bases and the J gene lost 8 bases, with 22 bases spanning the gap. The CDR3 runs to 14 residues. Germline V CDR1 and CDR2: SQVTM, ANQGSEA. The DNA of the CDR3 is TGCAGCGTGACCCCACAGGTTGCTCTGCTAGGCTACACCTTC. This translates into CSVTPQVALLGYTF.

V gene TRBV30 combines with J gene TRBJ1-2, with D possibly matching TRBD1 (6 bases). The CDR3 is made up of 14 amino acids. V lost 2 bases, J lost 7 bases, and 17 bases lay in between. Looked up from germline, CDR1 is GTSNPN and CDR2 is SVGIG (reference sequence). CDR3 sequence (DNA): TGTGCCTGGAGTTACAGGGAAAGTCGTCGTGGCTACACCTTC. The encoded protein is CAWSYRESRRGYTF.

This clone was counted only a few times. The rearrangement links TRBV29-1 to TRBJ2-1; a weak D match, TRBD1 (5 bases). The CDR3 is made up of 15 amino acids. CDR1 and CDR2 (germline): SQVTM, ANQGSEA. Trimming removed 4 bases from V and 7 bases from J, with 20 bases in between. The chain's CDR3 is CSVGGLPPSGNEQFF. The CDR3 nucleotides are TGCAGCGTTGGGGGCCTTCCTCCCTCAGGAAATGAGCAGTTCTTC.

This clone was observed a handful of times. The CDR3 loop reads CASSLRPGLANSYNEQFF. The CDR3 coding sequence is TGCGCCAGCAGCTTGAGACCGGGACTAGCGAACTCCTACAATGAGCAGTTCTTC. The rearrangement links TRBV5-1 to TRBJ2-1; 10 nucleotides match TRBD2. Unmatched junction bases numbered 7, after V lost 1 base and J lost 0 bases. This CDR3 region has 18 residues. Germline CDR1 is SGHRS and CDR2 is YFSETQ.

The genes are TRBV3-1 (or the pseudogene TRBV3-2) and TRBJ2-3, with TRBD2 matching 14 bases. Per germline, CDR1 LGHDT and CDR2 YNNKEL (reference sequence). After removal of 4 bases from V and 3 bases from J, the junction contained 6 bases not matched to a gene. CDR3 length: 17 residues. CDR3 DNA sequence: TGTGCCAGCAGCCCGACTAGCGGGAGGGGTTTAACAGATACGCAGTATTTT. Translating it yields CASSPTSGRGLTDTQYF.

The chain combines TRBV4-2 with TRBJ2-1; no clear D gene. Germline lookup yields CDR1 LGHNA and CDR2 YNFKEQ. Deletions cut 1 base from V and 0 bases from J, with 10 bases between. This CDR3 comprises 16 residues. The CDR3 DNA is TGTGCCAGCAGCCAAGTTTCATTGAGCTCCTACAATGAGCAGTTCTTC. It encodes CASSQVSLSSYNEQFF.